Listed below are T cell receptor beta chains from one sample, sequenced in a study of blood T cell repertoires in COVID-19. Only in-frame clones appear in the TCRdb table, and some are missing; sequencing was by immunoSEQ multiplex PCR. Of about 260,000 clones in the sample, roughly 80% were seen once. Sequencing input: peripheral blood. The receptors were sampled from a man aged 60 to 69 who had recovered from COVID-19. Both conserved end residues are part of each CDR3. The D gene is left open where the match is weak. The size field is filled for only some rows; it gives once, few, many or a size class.

clone size	V gene	D gene	J gene	CDR3 protein	CDR3 DNA
-	TRBV4-2	-	TRBJ1-2	CASSQPTDNYGYTF	TGTGCCAGCAGCCAACCTACCGATAACTATGGCTACACCTTC
-	TRBV19	TRBD1	TRBJ1-1	CASSREGTGGPTEAFF	TGTGCCAGTAGCCGAGAAGGGACAGGGGGCCCTACTGAAGCTTTCTTT
-	TRBV19	TRBD1	TRBJ1-1	CASSTDRGRGTEAFF	TGTGCCAGTAGTACTGACAGGGGGCGAGGAACTGAAGCTTTCTTT
-	TRBV7-9	TRBD2	TRBJ2-4	CASSLARGGEGVQYF	TGTGCCAGCAGCTTAGCGCGCGGAGGGGAGGGTGTTCAGTACTTC
-	TRBV19	-	TRBJ2-7	CASSIATKSSYEQYF	TGTGCCAGTAGTATAGCGACAAAGAGCTCCTACGAGCAGTACTTC
-	TRBV6-4	-	TRBJ2-1	CASRQDPFRNEQFF	TGTGCCAGCAGACAGGATCCCTTTCGGAATGAGCAGTTCTTC
-	TRBV5-4	-	TRBJ2-3	CASSRDSTDTQYF	TGTGCCAGCAGCCGGGACTCCACAGATACGCAGTATTTT
-	TRBV6-5	TRBD1	TRBJ1-3	CASSSTGVNTIYF	TGTGCCAGCAGTTCCACAGGGGTCAACACCATATATTTT
once	TRBV7-9	TRBD1	TRBJ2-3	CASSPGTATDTQYF	TGTGCCAGCAGCCCTGGGACAGCCACAGATACGCAGTATTTT
-	TRBV6-5	TRBD1	TRBJ1-2	CASSSRGRGGYTF	TGTGCCAGCAGCAGCAGGGGGCGCGGGGGCTACACCTTC
-	TRBV20-1	-	TRBJ2-7	CSANGGYEQYF	TGCAGTGCTAATGGGGGGTACGAGCAGTACTTC
-	TRBV28	-	TRBJ1-5	CASSSVGHSSSAQPQHF	TGTGCCAGCAGTAGCGTGGGGCACAGCTCGTCCGCTCAGCCCCAGCATTTT
-	TRBV3-1/TRBV3-2	-	TRBJ2-7	CASSPQVSYEQYF	TGTGCCAGCAGCCCCCAGGTTTCCTACGAGCAGTACTTC
-	TRBV30	-	TRBJ2-3	CASGRGDTQYF	TGTGCCTCGGGAAGGGGGGATACGCAGTATTTT
-	TRBV11-3	TRBD2	TRBJ2-5	CASSLRTSGQETQYF	TGTGCCAGCAGCTTACGGACTAGCGGACAAGAGACCCAGTACTTC
-	TRBV11-3	TRBD2	TRBJ2-1	CASSLGPSAGDSEQFF	TGTGCCAGCAGCTTAGGACCTAGCGCGGGAGACAGTGAGCAGTTCTTC
-	TRBV7-8	TRBD1	TRBJ1-2	CASSLSGTGRSGYTF	TGTGCCAGCAGCTTATCGGGGACAGGGCGCTCGGGCTACACCTTC
-	TRBV7-9	-	TRBJ2-7	CASSLTLAAYYEQYF	TGTGCCAGCAGCCTCACTTTAGCGGCTTACTACGAGCAGTACTTC
-	TRBV6-4	-	TRBJ1-1	CASSAAPSRGTEAFF	TGTGCCAGCAGTGCGGCCCCTTCTCGAGGCACTGAAGCTTTCTTT
-	TRBV30	-	TRBJ2-7	CAWTQGGYEQYF	TGTGCCTGGACCCAGGGGGGTTACGAGCAGTACTTC
-	TRBV15	-	TRBJ2-7	CATSGDPGSYEQYF	TGTGCCACCAGCGGCGACCCGGGCTCCTACGAGCAGTACTTC
once	TRBV6-5	TRBD2	TRBJ2-3	CASSPLAGTQYF	TGTGCCAGCAGCCCCTTAGCGGGTACGCAGTATTTT
-	TRBV7-2	TRBD2	TRBJ2-1	CASSYRLGSGNPNEQFF	TGTGCCAGCAGCTACCGTTTGGGTAGCGGGAACCCCAATGAGCAGTTCTTC
-	TRBV5-1	-	TRBJ1-1	CASESGFGTEAFF	TGCGCCAGCGAATCGGGGTTTGGCACTGAAGCTTTCTTT
-	TRBV30	TRBD2	TRBJ2-1	CAWSAPGTTYNEQFF	TGTGCCTGGAGTGCACCCGGGACTACTTACAATGAGCAGTTCTTC
-	TRBV11-2	TRBD1	TRBJ1-4	CASSPDRASEKLFF	TGTGCCAGCAGTCCGGACAGGGCCTCTGAAAAACTGTTTTTT
-	TRBV5-1	-	TRBJ1-2	CASSLDRAYGYTF	TGCGCCAGCAGCTTGGACAGGGCCTATGGCTACACCTTC
-	TRBV19	TRBD1	TRBJ2-2	CASVSLSPGDRENTGELFF	TGTGCCAGTGTCTCGCTTAGCCCCGGGGACAGGGAGAACACCGGGGAGCTGTTTTTT
-	TRBV12-3/TRBV12-4	-	TRBJ1-5	CASRWTVGQPQHF	TGTGCCAGCAGGTGGACAGTGGGGCAGCCCCAGCATTTT
few	TRBV15	-	TRBJ1-5	CATSRGIEGNQPQHF	TGTGCCACCAGCAGGGGAATAGAGGGAAATCAGCCCCAGCATTTT
-	TRBV28	TRBD2	TRBJ2-1	CASSLLGTSWEQFF	TGTGCCAGCAGTTTATTGGGGACTAGCTGGGAGCAGTTCTTC
few	TRBV9	TRBD1	TRBJ1-4	CASSATGTGNEKLFF	TGTGCCAGCAGCGCCACCGGGACAGGGAATGAAAAACTGTTTTTT
-	TRBV7-2	-	TRBJ1-6	CASRGPGSVYNSPLHF	TGTGCCAGCCGTGGTCCGGGGTCAGTCTATAATTCACCCCTCCACTTT
-	TRBV10-3	TRBD1	TRBJ2-1	CAINGQGAYNEQFF	TGTGCCATCAATGGACAGGGGGCCTACAATGAGCAGTTCTTC
-	TRBV15	-	TRBJ2-5	CATSRNPSVVETQYF	TGTGCCACCAGCAGGAACCCTAGCGTCGTGGAGACCCAGTACTTC
-	TRBV7-2	TRBD1	TRBJ1-3	CASSLGQGAVNTIYF	TGTGCCAGCAGCTTAGGACAGGGGGCTGTAAACACCATATATTTT
-	TRBV7-9	TRBD1	TRBJ1-4	CASSSSDRPEGELFF	TGTGCCAGCAGCTCGTCGGACAGGCCAGAGGGGGAACTGTTTTTT
-	TRBV18	TRBD1	TRBJ2-6	CASSPGTGTFSGANVLTF	TGTGCCAGCTCACCTGGGACAGGGACGTTCTCTGGGGCCAACGTCCTGACTTTC
-	TRBV15	-	TRBJ1-5	CATSREQGNNQPQHF	TGTGCCACCAGCAGAGAGCAGGGTAACAATCAGCCCCAGCATTTT
-	TRBV6-5	TRBD2	TRBJ2-7	CASSSGGGAGREQYF	TGTGCCAGCAGTTCCGGGGGGGGCGCGGGTCGCGAGCAGTACTTC
-	TRBV19	TRBD2	TRBJ2-3	CASRRRGLAGGDTQYF	TGTGCCAGTAGAAGGAGGGGACTAGCGGGAGGAGATACGCAGTATTTT
-	TRBV6-1	-	TRBJ1-5	CASSGPMRGSNQPQHF	TGTGCCAGCAGTGGACCTATGCGGGGTAGCAATCAGCCCCAGCATTTT
once	TRBV3-1/TRBV3-2	TRBD1	TRBJ1-2	CASSQGTGSYFGYTF	TGTGCCAGCAGCCAAGGGACAGGGAGCTACTTTGGCTACACCTTC
-	TRBV20-1	-	TRBJ1-2	CSASSGAEYGYTF	TGCAGTGCTAGTTCAGGGGCTGAGTATGGCTACACCTTC
-	TRBV7-2	-	TRBJ1-2	CASSSEVRSGGYTF	TGTGCCAGCAGCTCCGAAGTTCGTTCGGGGGGCTACACCTTC
-	TRBV18	-	TRBJ2-1	CASSSSGSYNEQFF	TGTGCCAGCTCGTCGAGCGGCTCCTACAATGAGCAGTTCTTC
few	TRBV5-1	TRBD1	TRBJ2-5	CASSLGGQGARETQYF	TGCGCCAGCAGCTTGGGGGGACAGGGGGCCCGGGAGACCCAGTACTTC
few	TRBV4-1	-	TRBJ2-1	CASSPDGGHLGGQFF	TGCGCCAGCAGCCCTGACGGGGGGCACCTCGGGGGACAGTTCTTC
-	TRBV20-1	-	TRBJ1-4	CSASRTNEKLFF	TGCAGTGCAAGTCGGACTAATGAAAAACTGTTTTTT
-	TRBV10-3	-	TRBJ2-2	CAISDGETNTGELFF	TGTGCCATCAGTGACGGGGAAACGAACACCGGGGAGCTGTTTTTT
-	TRBV19	-	TRBJ2-3	CASSKSLAGTTDTQYF	TGTGCCAGTAGTAAGTCCTTGGCGGGGACCACAGATACGCAGTATTTT
-	TRBV18	TRBD1	TRBJ1-2	CASSSNYRDRGDYGYTF	TGTGCCAGCTCATCGAACTACCGGGACAGGGGGGACTATGGCTACACCTTC
-	TRBV14	-	TRBJ1-2	CASSRTILGADYGYTF	TGTGCCAGCAGCCGTACAATCCTGGGGGCTGACTATGGCTACACCTTC